The 25 T cell receptor beta chains reported below all come from one sample, sequenced in a study of PD-1 blockade in classical Hodgkin lymphoma. Patients all relapsed after autologous stem cell transplantation, and there was variation in brentuximab vedotin exposure. Measured with immunoSEQ multiplex PCR; TCRdb has only the in-frame clones, and not every one. The data contain 38,000 or so clones, about 87% of them singletons. This specimen was peripheral blood mononuclear cells (PBMCs), taken at baseline. Every receptor here comes from a human donor with classical Hodgkin lymphoma.

This CDR3 reads CASSTREGEQYF. The CDR3 nucleotides read TGTGCCAGCAGTACCAGGGAAGGCGAGCAGTACTTC. V gene TRBV28 combines with J gene TRBJ2-7; D might be TRBD1 (5 bases). V dropped 5 bases and J dropped 6 bases, with 11 bases sitting between them. Germline lookup yields CDR1 MDHEN and CDR2 SYDVKM. The CDR3 is made up of 12 amino acids.

This chain links TRBV6-5 with TRBJ1-5, with no clear D. Trimming took 5 bases from V and 11 from J, leaving 16 bases between them. Germline assignment: CDR1 MNHEY and CDR2 SVGAGI. The CDR3 sequence is 13 residues long. The CDR3 nucleotides read TGTGCCAGCAGTGAATTGGGTGGAGGGACCCAGCATTTT. Its translation is CASSELGGGTQHF.

V and J are TRBV15 and TRBJ2-2, with D unclear. This CDR3 spans 13 amino acids. Germline CDR1 reads LNHNV; CDR2 reads YYDKDF (reference sequence). V was clipped by 3 bases and J by 7 bases, with 9 bases between them. The CDR3 DNA follows: TGTGCCACCAGCAGTAGGGTCGGCGGGGAGCTGTTTTTT. Its translation is CATSSRVGGELFF.

The V and J genes are TRBV4-1 and TRBJ2-7, with D possibly called TRBD1 or TRBD2 (5 bases each). Germline values: CDR1 MGHRA, CDR2 YSYEKL. The CDR3 sequence is 14 residues long. V lost 4 bases and J lost 3, with 13 bases in between. DNA of the CDR3: TGCGCCAGCAGCCTTTGGGACCAAAGCTACGAGCAGTACTTC. Protein: CASSLWDQSYEQYF.

The chain employs TRBV6-1 and TRBJ2-3; D call uncertain. Per germline, CDR1 MNHNS and CDR2 SASEGT. This CDR3 is built from 13 residues. Between the trimmed V and J ends, which lost 5 bases and 3 bases, there was a span of 9 bases. The CDR3 bases are TGTGCCAGCAGTATGGTAGCAACAGATACGCAGTATTTT. The encoded protein is CASSMVATDTQYF.

The chain employs TRBV7-3 and TRBJ2-2; D is unresolved. Germline CDR1 reads SGHTA; CDR2 reads FQGTGA. Trimming pared 4 bases from V and 7 bases from J, leaving 10 bases between. The CDR3 covers 13 residues. The CDR3 reads CASSSRVGGELFF. DNA of the CDR3: TGTGCCAGCAGCTCTAGGGTTGGCGGGGAGCTGTTTTTT.

The chain recombines TRBV28 with TRBJ1-2; tentative D call: TRBD1 (6 bases). Germline V gives CDR1 MDHEN, CDR2 SYDVKM. CDR3 length equals 15 residues. V lost 4 bases, J lost 4 bases, and 16 bases lay in between. The CDR3 DNA reads as TGTGCCAGCAGTTCCCCCCGAGGGGGGGGCTATGGCTACACCTTC. This encodes CASSSPRGGGYGYTF.

The genes are TRBV6-5 and TRBJ2-3; 13 nucleotides agree with TRBD2. The CDR3 length is 16 residues. The junction had 1 base not matched to a gene; V was cut back by 2 bases and J by 2 bases. The germline V gene encodes CDR1 MNHEY and CDR2 SVGAGI. This CDR3 reads CASSYGLAGVTDTQYF. The CDR3 nucleotides are TGTGCCAGCAGTTACGGACTAGCGGGAGTCACAGATACGCAGTATTTT.

The chain is built from TRBV5-1 and TRBJ2-2; possible D gene TRBD2, 5 bases. Germline V CDR1 and CDR2: SGHRS, YFSETQ. The CDR3 runs to 17 residues. V dropped 2 bases and J dropped 1 base, with 15 bases sitting between them. Here the CDR3 reads CASSFGPSIQNTGELFF. As DNA, the CDR3 is TGCGCCAGCAGCTTCGGGCCTAGCATCCAGAACACCGGGGAGCTGTTTTTT. The entire variable domain, with the rest obtained from reference TRBV5-1 and TRBJ2-2, is as follows: KAGVTQTPRYLIKTRGQQVTLSCSPISGHRSVSWYQQTPGQGLQFLFEYFSETQRNKGNFPGRFSGRQFSNSRSEMNVSTLELGDSALYLCASSFGPSIQNTGELFFGEGSRLTVL.

J is TRBJ2-1 and V is TRBV28; TRBD2 agrees at 9 bases. Per the germline V gene, CDR1 is MDHEN and CDR2 is SYDVKM. With 9 bases clipped from V and 9 bases from J, the junction kept 12 bases outside the gene matches. This CDR3 has 14 residues. Here the CDR3 DNA reads TGTGCCAGTGTGACTAGCGGAAACCCCAGTGAGCAGTTCTTC. This encodes CASVTSGNPSEQFF. The full variable domain, in which reference TRBV28 and TRBJ2-1 provide the parts outside the CDR3, is DVKVTQSSRYLVKRTGEKVFLECVQDMDHENMFWYRQDPGLGLRLIYFSYDVKMKEKGDIPEGYSVSREKKERFSLILESASTNQTSMYLCASVTSGNPSEQFFGPGTRLTVL.

In DNA form, the CDR3 reads TGTGCCACCAGCATCGGGAGCTCTGGAAACACCATATATTTT. Translated, it gives CATSIGSSGNTIYF. This chain uses TRBV15 with TRBJ1-3; no clear D gene. The CDR3 contains 14 residues. Trimming took off 4 bases at V and 0 bases at J, with 7 bases between the two ends. In germline, CDR1 is LNHNV, CDR2 YYDKDF (reference sequence).

The V gene is TRBV6-1, the J gene TRBJ2-7; no firm D call. Germline V gene sequence: CDR1 MNHNS, CDR2 SASEGT. The CDR3 covers 11 residues. V lost 2 bases and J lost 3, with 2 bases in between. The CDR3: CASSENYEQYF. The CDR3 coding sequence is TGTGCCAGCAGTGAAAACTACGAGCAGTACTTC.

This clone was observed a single time. This sequence joins TRBV5-6 and TRBJ1-5; no clear D. Germline V gene data show CDR1 as SGHDT and CDR2 as YYEEEE. The CDR3 sequence is 17 residues long. V was clipped by 1 base and J by 4 bases, with 18 bases between them. DNA for the CDR3: TGTGCCAGCAGCTTGTTCCGGCCGGACTCTTTTAATCAGCCCCAGCATTTT. This encodes CASSLFRPDSFNQPQHF. Based on the CDR3 plus reference TRBV5-6 and TRBJ1-5, the full variable domain is DAGVTQSPTHLIKTRGQQVTLRCSPKSGHDTVSWYQQALGQGPQFIFQYYEEEERQRGNFPDRFSGHQFPNYSSELNVNALLLGDSALYLCASSLFRPDSFNQPQHFGDGTRLSIL.

The chain has TRBV7-9 and TRBJ2-1; D is undetermined. Germline V CDR1 and CDR2: SEHNR, FQNEAQ (reference sequence). Trimming removed 5 bases at V and 6 bases at J, with 8 bases between. The CDR3 is 12 residues long. The DNA of the CDR3 is TGTGCCAGCAGCAGGGAAGGCAATGAGCAGTTCTTC. Protein: CASSREGNEQFF.

There are a few counts of this clone. J is TRBJ2-5 and V is TRBV6-6, with 10 bases matching TRBD2. Germline V gene data show CDR1 as MNHNY and CDR2 as SVGAGI (reference sequence). The CDR3 is made up of 14 amino acids. With V trimmed by 7 bases and J by 4 bases, 6 bases remained unmatched. CDR3 amino acids: CASKSGGAVETQYF. CDR3 DNA: TGTGCCAGCAAAAGCGGGGGGGCCGTAGAGACCCAGTACTTC.

The V and J genes are TRBV28 and TRBJ1-2, with a tentative D call TRBD1 (6 bases). In germline, CDR1 is MDHEN, CDR2 SYDVKM. V lost 7 bases and J lost 8, with 20 bases in between. The CDR3 consists of 14 residues. The CDR3 region is CASIPTGGRRGYTF. The CDR3 DNA reads TGTGCCAGCATCCCCACCGGGGGGCGTCGGGGCTACACCTTC.

The rearrangement uses TRBV14 and TRBJ2-3; D remains unclear. The CDR3 length is 14 residues. Trimming cost V 6 bases and J 4 bases, with 14 bases left between them. CDR1 and CDR2 from the germline V gene are SGHDN and FVKESK. DNA of the CDR3: TGTGCCAGCAGTCCTTATAGACGCCCAGATACGCAGTATTTT. It translates to CASSPYRRPDTQYF.

This clone was recorded a few times. The CDR3 reads CATSRDLGVIQETQYF. The CDR3 DNA sequence: TGTGCCACCAGCAGAGATTTAGGGGTCATACAAGAGACCCAGTACTTC. V gene TRBV15 combines with J gene TRBJ2-5; D may be TRBD1 (5 bases). Germline V gene sequence: CDR1 LNHNV, CDR2 YYDKDF (reference sequence). The V and J ends lost 0 bases and 2 bases respectively, with 13 bases between them. The CDR3 extends over 16 amino acids.

The chain's CDR3 is CASSFSSWGQGSSTDTQYF. The CDR3 nucleotides read TGTGCCAGCAGTTTCTCTAGTTGGGGACAGGGGTCTAGCACAGATACGCAGTATTTT. V and J are TRBV28 and TRBJ2-3; 10 bases align to TRBD1. CDR3 size: 19 residues. The germline CDR1 and CDR2 sequences are MDHEN and SYDVKM. The trim removed 3 bases at V and 0 bases at J, leaving 12 bases unmatched.

This clone was seen only a few times. The V gene is TRBV5-1, the J gene TRBJ1-2, with TRBD1 matching over 12 bases. This CDR3 is built from 16 residues. The ends lost 4 bases at V and 7 bases at J; junction bases unmatched: 11. CDR1 and CDR2 from the germline V gene are SGHRS and YFSETQ. CDR3 nucleotide sequence: TGCGCCAGCAGCCTAAGCCCCGGGACAGGGGGCGGTGGCTACACCTTC. It yields the protein CASSLSPGTGGGGYTF.

The chain links TRBV4-1 to TRBJ1-2; 9 bases match TRBD1. The germline gives CDR1 MGHRA, CDR2 YSYEKL. V lost 1 base and J lost 5; bases outside the gene matches: 2. The CDR3 is 14 residues long. CDR3 protein: CASSQAGTGYGYTF. The CDR3 coding sequence is TGCGCCAGCAGCCAAGCCGGGACAGGGTATGGCTACACCTTC.

The J gene is TRBJ1-2, the V gene TRBV7-9; no clear D. The germline gives CDR1 SEHNR, CDR2 FQNEAQ (reference sequence). The CDR3 consists of 12 residues. Trimming pared 0 bases from V and 8 bases from J, leaving 7 bases between. In DNA form, the CDR3 reads TGTGCCAGCAGCTTAGCGGCGGGAGGCTACACCTTC. Translated: CASSLAAGGYTF.

This clone was counted a single time. The rearrangement links TRBV19 to TRBJ1-3; no clear D. The V gene lost 8 bases and the J gene lost 2 bases, with 16 bases spanning the gap. This CDR3 region has 15 residues. Per germline, CDR1 LNHDA and CDR2 SQIVND (reference sequence). Written as DNA, the CDR3 is TGTGCCAGTGGCCTGACTATCGGCACTGGAAACACCATATATTTT. Translated: CASGLTIGTGNTIYF.

This clone was counted a single time. DNA of the CDR3: TGTGCCAGTAGTATAGTAGGTAGCGGTCCCTCCTCCTACGAGCAGTACTTC. Translation: CASSIVGSGPSSYEQYF. V is TRBV19 and J is TRBJ2-7; D possibly corresponds to TRBD2 (6 bases). The germline gives CDR1 LNHDA, CDR2 SQIVND (reference sequence). V shed 1 base and J shed 0 bases, with 16 bases lying between them. This CDR3 comprises 17 residues.

This CDR3 is CASSTFAGRWAGELFF. The CDR3 region has the DNA TGTGCCAGTAGCACCTTCGCGGGGAGGTGGGCCGGGGAGCTGTTTTTT. V and J are TRBV19 and TRBJ2-2; the D gene is possibly TRBD2 (6 bases). Trimming removed 6 bases from V and 6 bases from J, with 20 bases in between. CDR3 length equals 16 residues. Per the germline V gene, CDR1 is LNHDA and CDR2 is SQIVND (reference sequence). Full variable domain (rest looked up from reference TRBV19 and TRBJ2-2): DGGITQSPKYLFRKEGQNVTLSCEQNLNHDAMYWYRQDPGQGLRLIYYSQIVNDFQKGDIAEGYSVSREKKESFPLTVTSAQKNPTAFYLCASSTFAGRWAGELFFGEGSRLTVL.